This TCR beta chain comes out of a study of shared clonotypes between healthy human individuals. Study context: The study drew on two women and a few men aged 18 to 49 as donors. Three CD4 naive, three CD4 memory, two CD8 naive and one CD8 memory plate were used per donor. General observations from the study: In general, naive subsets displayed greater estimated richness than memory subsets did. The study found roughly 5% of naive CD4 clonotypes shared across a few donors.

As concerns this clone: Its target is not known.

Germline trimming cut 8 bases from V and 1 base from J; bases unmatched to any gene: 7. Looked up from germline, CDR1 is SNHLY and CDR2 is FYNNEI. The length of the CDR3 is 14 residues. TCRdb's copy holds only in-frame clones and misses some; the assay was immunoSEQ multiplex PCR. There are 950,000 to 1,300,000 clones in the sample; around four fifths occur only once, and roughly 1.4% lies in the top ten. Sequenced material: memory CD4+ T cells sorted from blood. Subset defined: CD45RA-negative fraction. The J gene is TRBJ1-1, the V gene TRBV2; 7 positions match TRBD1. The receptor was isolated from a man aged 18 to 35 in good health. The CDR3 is CASGWTGQNTEAFF. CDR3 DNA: TGTGCCAGCGGATGGACAGGTCAGAACACTGAAGCTTTCTTT. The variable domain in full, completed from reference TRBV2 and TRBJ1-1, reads EPEVTQTPSHQVTQMGQEVILRCVPISNHLYFYWYRQILGQKVEFLVSFYNNEISEKSEIFDDQFSVERPDGSNFTLKIRSTKLEDSAMYFCASGWTGQNTEAFFGQGTRLTVV.